This T cell receptor (beta chain) was recovered during a study of CD8+ T cells in alopecia areata. Across the study: Patients in the treated group were given tofacitinib by mouth, 5 to 10 mg twice a day.

General study findings and limits: Within the top 100, expanded CD8+ clones significantly decreased with tofacitinib, as did scalp clonality. Whereas mice showed it more clearly, TCR sharing across patients was murkier, possibly because of HLA. Uncertain still, given a single nonresponder, is whether baseline CD8+ expansion links to response.

The V end lost 3 bases, the J end lost 0 bases, and 3 bases lay between the germline ends. CDR1 MGHDK and CDR2 SYGVNS come from the germline V gene. The CDR3 consists of 13 residues. Isolated RNA was reverse transcribed into cDNA used as the sequencing template. Some clones are missing from TCRdb's copy, which holds only in-frame ones; the method was immunoSEQ multiplex PCR. The table shows 150,000 to 250,000 clones, with roughly 60% occurring only once. This clone was picked up a small number of times. Its antigen is unidentified. Described treatment: oral pan-JAK inhibitor, 5-10 mg twice daily. The origin of this receptor is a human donor with alopecia areata. The V gene is TRBV25-1, the J gene TRBJ1-5; D not resolved. Sequenced here: CD4+ T cells sorted from blood, sampled at week 24, from a patient treated with tofacitinib. For the CDR3, the DNA is TGTGCCAGCAGTGATTATAGCAATCAGCCCCAGCATTTT. Translating gives CASSDYSNQPQHF.